Below, 23 T cell receptor beta chains from the same sample are listed, as sequenced in a study of memory CD4+ T cells and cytomegalovirus serostatus. The sort gate was single viable CD3+CD4+CD8-CD45RO+ cells for memory CD4+ T cells. Produced via immunoSEQ multiplex PCR; TCRdb's table is partial and in-frame only. The sample lists about 56,000 clones, around 76% occurring once. The source material was memory CD4+ T cells from blood. The receptor source for this set is an adult in good health and CMV-seronegative.

The rearrangement joins TRBV5-4 to TRBJ1-2, with D perhaps matching TRBD1 (6 bases). Trimming pared 3 bases from V and 7 bases from J, leaving 13 bases between. The CDR3 has 13 residues. Looked up from germline, CDR1 is SGHNT and CDR2 is YYREEE (reference sequence). CDR3 nucleotide sequence: TGTGCCAGCAGCTCTGTCGGGGGCTTTGGCTACACCTTC. This gives the protein CASSSVGGFGYTF.

On this clone itself: Here the CDR3 omits its conserved ending phenylalanine or tryptophan, so a read error is the likely source. This rearrangement joins TRBV4-2 to TRBJ1-2; TRBD1 agrees at 8 bases. The CDR3 totals 14 residues. V lost 3 bases and J lost 4; bases outside the gene matches: 4. Looked up from germline, CDR1 is LGHNA and CDR2 is YNFKEQ. The CDR3 DNA is TGTGCCAGCAGCCAGTCAACAGGGGGCTATGGCTACACCCTC. Its translation: CASSQSTGGYGYTL.

The rearrangement uses TRBV30 and TRBJ1-6, with a tentative D call TRBD1 (5 bases). Trimming shortened V by 4 bases and J by 0 bases, and 10 bases separated the two germline ends. The CDR3 runs 15 residues. Germline lookup yields CDR1 GTSNPN and CDR2 SVGIG (reference sequence). DNA for the CDR3: TGTGCCTGGACCGGTGGGGGCTCCTATAATTCACCCCTCCACTTT. Its protein product is CAWTGGGSYNSPLHF.

The chain links TRBV18 to TRBJ1-2; no definite D call. Germline V gene data show CDR1 as KGHSH and CDR2 as LQKENI. This CDR3 spans 15 amino acids. Between the trimmed V and J ends, which lost 1 base and 0 bases, there was a span of 9 bases. In nucleotides, the CDR3 is TGTGCCAGCTCACCACTCGCCGGAGCTAACTATGGCTACACCTTC. It yields the protein CASSPLAGANYGYTF.

This chain links TRBV9 with TRBJ1-1; a weak D match, TRBD1 (6 bases). CDR3 length equals 15 residues. Looked up from germline, CDR1 is SGDLS and CDR2 is YYNGEE. Trimming shortened V by 3 bases and J by 6 bases, and 18 bases separated the two germline ends. CDR3 DNA sequence: TGTGCCAGCAGCGAGGACAGCAAAAAAGACGCTGAAGCTTTCTTT. Its protein is CASSEDSKKDAEAFF.

V gene TRBV2 combines with J gene TRBJ1-2; 8 nucleotides line up with TRBD1. The CDR3 totals 15 residues. Unmatched junction bases numbered 7, after V lost 1 base and J lost 6 bases. Germline CDR1 is SNHLY and CDR2 is FYNNEI. Here the CDR3 DNA reads TGTGCCAGCAGTGAAGGGACAGGGTTCCGGGATGGCTACACCTTC. Protein sequence: CASSEGTGFRDGYTF.

The rearrangement links TRBV7-3 to TRBJ2-2, with D possibly being TRBD2 (5 bases). This CDR3 region has 15 residues. Germline-derived CDR1 and CDR2 are SGHTA and FQGTGA. V was cut by 3 bases and J by 0 bases, with 8 bases left in between. CDR3 in amino acids: CASSFTGANTGELFF. In DNA, the CDR3 is TGTGCCAGCAGCTTCACCGGGGCGAACACCGGGGAGCTGTTTTTT. Drawing the rest from reference TRBV7-3 and TRBJ2-2, the complete variable domain is GAGVSQTPSNKVTEKGKYVELRCDPISGHTALYWYRQSLGQGPEFLIYFQGTGAADDSGLPNDRFFAVRPEGSVSTLKIQRTERGDSAVYLCASSFTGANTGELFFGEGSRLTVL.

The chain links TRBV11-2 to TRBJ1-1; D possibly corresponds to TRBD1 (5 bases). V shed 5 bases and J shed 5 bases, with 15 bases lying between them. Germline assignment: CDR1 SGHAT and CDR2 FQNNGV. CDR3 length equals 14 residues. CDR3 region: CASSLLPGATEAFF. The CDR3 coding sequence is TGTGCCAGCAGCCTGCTCCCCGGGGCTACTGAAGCTTTCTTT. The full variable domain, rest sourced from reference TRBV11-2 and TRBJ1-1, is EAGVAQSPRYKIIEKRQSVAFWCNPISGHATLYWYQQILGQGPKLLIQFQNNGVVDDSQLPKDRFSAERLKGVDSTLKIQPAKLEDSAVYLCASSLLPGATEAFFGQGTRLTVV.

A remark on this clone: Within the sample, other DNA sequences also encode this same CDR3. The chain links TRBV7-9 to TRBJ2-3; 14 nucleotides align to TRBD2. With 5 bases clipped from V and 1 base from J, the junction kept 2 bases outside the gene matches. The CDR3 is 16 residues long. CDR1 SEHNR and CDR2 FQNEAQ come from the germline V gene (reference sequence). In DNA form, the CDR3 reads TGTGCCAGCAGCCTGGGACTAGCGGGGGGCACAGATACGCAGTATTTT. The encoded protein is CASSLGLAGGTDTQYF.

The chain combines TRBV29-1 with TRBJ2-7, with TRBD1 as a possible D gene (6 bases). This CDR3 comprises 12 residues. V was shortened by 4 bases and J by 6 bases, with 13 bases between the two germline ends. Germline V CDR1 and CDR2: SQVTM, ANQGSEA. The CDR3 DNA follows: TGCAGCGTTGTGTGGACAGTAGGCGAGCAGTACTTC. Residues: CSVVWTVGEQYF.

The chain carries TRBV10-3 and TRBJ2-3, with TRBD2 as a possible D gene (6 bases). The length of the CDR3 is 15 residues. V was pared by 5 bases and J by 4 bases, with 16 bases between. Looked up from germline, CDR1 is ENHRY and CDR2 is SYGVKD. The CDR3 loop is CAISRLWEAADTQYF. The CDR3 DNA is TGTGCCATCAGTCGTCTCTGGGAGGCCGCAGATACGCAGTATTTT.

This clone appeared a single time. The rearrangement links TRBV5-5 to TRBJ1-6; no reliable D call. This CDR3 region has 16 residues. Trimming stripped 4 bases from V and 5 bases from J, with 16 bases between. Per germline, CDR1 SGHKS and CDR2 YYEKEE (reference sequence). The CDR3 reads CASSSGPREDNSPLHF. CDR3 in DNA: TGTGCCAGCAGCAGCGGACCGAGAGAAGATAATTCACCCCTCCACTTT.

The CDR3 loop reads CASSTRQAYNEQFF. The CDR3 coding sequence is TGTGCCAGTAGTACCCGACAGGCTTACAATGAGCAGTTCTTC. V is TRBV19 and J is TRBJ2-1; a possible D gene is TRBD1 (6 bases). This CDR3 spans 14 amino acids. V was shortened by 4 bases and J by 4 bases, with 11 bases between the two germline ends. The germline gives CDR1 LNHDA, CDR2 SQIVND (reference sequence).

This chain joins TRBV6-1 and TRBJ2-5; 11 bases match TRBD2. Germline CDR1 is MNHNS and CDR2 is SASEGT. The CDR3 consists of 15 residues. Germline trimming cut 7 bases from V and 5 bases from J; bases unmatched to any gene: 9. Here the CDR3 reads CASTRLAGSRETQYF. CDR3 in DNA: TGTGCCAGCACCCGACTAGCGGGGAGTCGGGAGACCCAGTACTTC.

The chain couples TRBV4-2 to TRBJ1-2, with D hard to call. The CDR3 covers 13 residues. The ends were cut back, 5 bases at V and 5 bases at J, with 12 bases in the middle. From germline, CDR1 is LGHNA and CDR2 YNFKEQ. The DNA for the CDR3 is TGTGCCAGCAGCAAACCCCCGGATTATGGCTACACCTTC. It codes for CASSKPPDYGYTF.

The chain carries TRBV5-1 and TRBJ1-2, with TRBD1 identical over 10 bases. The CDR3 length is 14 residues. Germline CDR1 reads SGHRS; CDR2 reads YFSETQ. V lost 3 bases and J lost 4; bases outside the gene matches: 3. As DNA, the CDR3 is TGCGCCAGCAGCTGGACAGGGGGAGGCTATGGCTACACCTTC. Residues: CASSWTGGGYGYTF. Full variable domain (outside the CDR3, taken from reference TRBV5-1 and TRBJ1-2): KAGVTQTPRYLIKTRGQQVTLSCSPISGHRSVSWYQQTPGQGLQFLFEYFSETQRNKGNFPGRFSGRQFSNSRSEMNVSTLELGDSALYLCASSWTGGGYGYTFGSGTRLTVV.

This chain links TRBV18 with TRBJ2-7; the D gene is possibly TRBD1 (6 bases). Trimming took off 2 bases at V and 6 bases at J, with 14 bases between the two ends. Germline V CDR1 and CDR2: KGHSH, LQKENI. The CDR3 is made up of 14 amino acids. CDR3 sequence reads: CASSPTQGIGEQYF. DNA of the CDR3: TGTGCCAGCTCACCAACACAGGGAATAGGCGAGCAGTACTTC.

The chain has TRBV19 and TRBJ2-2; 9 bases match TRBD1. V dropped 2 bases and J dropped 6; count of bases not matched to a gene: 7. The germline gives CDR1 LNHDA, CDR2 SQIVND (reference sequence). The CDR3 sequence is 16 residues long. CDR3 nucleotides: TGTGCCAGTAGTATAAAGGGACAGGGTCGGCCCGGGGAGCTGTTTTTT. It translates to CASSIKGQGRPGELFF.

This chain uses TRBV28 with TRBJ1-2; D gene ambiguous. The ends were cut back, 6 bases at V and 9 bases at J, with 23 bases in the middle. This CDR3 has 15 amino acids. Germline CDR1 reads MDHEN; CDR2 reads SYDVKM. The CDR3 DNA sequence: TGTGCCAGCAGCTCTGGAGGCGGAGTCCAACCTAGCTACACCTTC. Its protein is CASSSGGGVQPSYTF.

This clone was recorded once. The chain combines TRBV14 with TRBJ2-7; D may be TRBD1 (6 bases). CDR1 is SGHDN and CDR2 is FVKESK in the germline V gene. V was shortened by 6 bases and J by 10 bases, with 16 bases between the two germline ends. The CDR3 is 12 residues long. CDR3 DNA sequence: TGTGCCAGCAGTCCGAAGGGGGTCAAACAGTACTTC. Translating gives CASSPKGVKQYF.

V usage is TRBV18 and J usage is TRBJ1-1; unclear D gene. V shed 5 bases and J shed 4 bases, with 5 bases lying between them. Per germline, CDR1 KGHSH and CDR2 LQKENI. The length of the CDR3 is 11 residues. CDR3 sequence reads: CASSLTTEAFF. The CDR3 DNA reads as TGTGCCAGCTCATTAACCACTGAAGCTTTCTTT.

In its sample, this clone was seen once. The V call is TRBV14, the J call TRBJ1-2; D gene unclear. Germline CDR1 and CDR2: SGHDN and FVKESK. This CDR3 comprises 12 residues. Trimming cost V 0 bases and J 3 bases, with 2 bases left between them. CDR3 nucleotide sequence: TGTGCCAGCAGCCAAGAACACTATGGCTACACCTTC. Its translation is CASSQEHYGYTF.

Here the CDR3 DNA reads TGTGCCAGCAGTAAGACGGGGGGGCCAGGAGTGAGCACAGATACGCAGTATTTT. This codes for CASSKTGGPGVSTDTQYF. This chain links TRBV27 with TRBJ2-3; 8 bases map to TRBD2. With 5 bases clipped from V and 0 bases from J, the junction kept 13 bases outside the gene matches. Germline V gene data show CDR1 as MNHEY and CDR2 as SMNVEV (reference sequence). This CDR3 comprises 18 residues.